These 5 T cell receptor beta chains were sequenced from one sample in a study of T cells in Graves' hyperthyroidism and ophthalmopathy. Amplification of TCR beta CDR3 regions was performed using RNA transcripts as template. RT-PCR in the first round (using the HTBI primer set) targeted the TCR CDR3. One entry per CDR3 protein, called by TCRdb with MiXCR from the multiplex PCR reads. Here the sample spans more than 600,000 distinct CDR3 sequences, about 16% being singletons. Sequencing input: blood. These TCRs come from a man between 18 and 35 years old with Graves' hyperthyroidism.

This clonotype came up a few times. CDR3 DNA sequence: TGTGCCAGCAGTCGCGAAGTGTGGGCTAATGAAAAACTGTTTTTT. It is translated as CASSREVWANEKLFF. The chain recombines TRBV28 with TRBJ1-4; D call uncertain. V shed 5 bases and J shed 3 bases, with 13 bases lying between them. The CDR3 loop spans 15 amino acids. Germline assignment: CDR1 MDHEN and CDR2 SYDVKM. Full variable domain (rest looked up from reference TRBV28 and TRBJ1-4): DVKVTQSSRYLVKRTGEKVFLECVQDMDHENMFWYRQDPGLGLRLIYFSYDVKMKEKGDIPEGYSVSREKKERFSLILESASTNQTSMYLCASSREVWANEKLFFGSGTQLSVL.

The gene calls are TRBV3-1 and TRBJ2-7; the D gene is possibly TRBD2 (5 bases). Trimming cost V 5 bases and J 0 bases, with 23 bases left between them. From germline, CDR1 is LGHDT and CDR2 YNNKEL (reference sequence). The CDR3 spans 18 residues. DNA of the CDR3: TGTGCCAGCAGCGGGGTGCGGGTCTCACCCTCTCACTCCTACGAGCAGTACTTC. Translated, it gives CASSGVRVSPSHSYEQYF.

The CDR3 region is CASSQGTTPYEQYF. Here the CDR3 DNA reads TGTGCCAGCAGCCAAGGGACTACTCCCTACGAGCAGTACTTC. J is TRBJ2-7 and V is TRBV3-1; TRBD2 might be the D (6 bases). With 1 base removed from V and 2 bases from J, the gap between germline ends came to 9 bases. There are 14 residues in the CDR3. Germline-derived CDR1 and CDR2 are LGHDT and YNNKEL (reference sequence).

In its sample, this clonotype was seen a few times. The chain is built from TRBV12-3 or TRBV12-4 and TRBJ1-2; TRBD1 agrees at 11 bases. V lost 7 bases, J lost 5 bases, and 12 bases stayed unmatched. The CDR3 covers 16 residues. The CDR3 region has the DNA TGTGCCAGCACCCGAGGTGTCTGGGACAGGGGGTATGGCTACACCTTC. Amino acids: CASTRGVWDRGYGYTF.

This clonotype was found a few times. The chain has TRBV6-1 and TRBJ2-2; D uncertain. With 6 bases removed from V and 4 bases from J, the gap between germline ends came to 15 bases. The CDR3 has 15 amino acids. The germline CDR1 and CDR2 sequences are MNHNS and SASEGT. The CDR3 here is CASRTPGTLTGELFF. The CDR3, as DNA: TGTGCCAGCAGAACCCCGGGCACACTCACCGGGGAGCTGTTTTTT.